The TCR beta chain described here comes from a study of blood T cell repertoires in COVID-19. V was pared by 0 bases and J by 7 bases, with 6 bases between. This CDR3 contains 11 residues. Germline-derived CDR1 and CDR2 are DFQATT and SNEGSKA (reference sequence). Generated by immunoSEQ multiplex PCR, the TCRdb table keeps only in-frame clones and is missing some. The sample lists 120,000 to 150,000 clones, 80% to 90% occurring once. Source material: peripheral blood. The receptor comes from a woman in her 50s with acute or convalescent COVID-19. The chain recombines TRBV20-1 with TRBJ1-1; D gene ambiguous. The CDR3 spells CSARDSLEAFF. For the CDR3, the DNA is TGCAGTGCTAGAGATTCTCTTGAAGCTTTCTTT.